This T cell receptor (beta chain) was profiled in a study of shared clonotypes between healthy human individuals. Study-wide background: Researchers drew samples from a couple of women and a few men aged 18 to 49.

Points on this clone: Its target is unknown.

The table came from immunoSEQ multiplex PCR; TCRdb's copy has only in-frame clones and leaves some out. The table includes approximately 650,000 clones, nearly 97% detected once. Positive CCR7 selection of CD45RO-negative cells yielded the naive CD8 cells, and terminally differentiated effector memory CD45RA+ cells were excluded. Each of the donors was a healthy adult who was HIV-negative and had not had a recent acute infection or vaccination. Trimming stripped 4 bases from V and 3 bases from J, with 17 bases between. This CDR3 contains 16 residues. Germline assignment: CDR1 PRHDT and CDR2 FYEKMQ (reference sequence). Regarding the study as a whole: Against clonotypes common to all four donors, non-shared ones had lower generation probabilities. Researchers found naive subsets generally carried larger estimated richness than memory subsets.

The chain uses TRBV13 and TRBJ2-3; D is perhaps TRBD2 (6 bases). The sequence derives from a woman in her twenties or thirties in good health. Sequencing input: naive CD8+ T cells sorted from blood. CDR3 coding DNA: TGTGCCAGCAGCTCCCAGTCGGGAGCGGAAACAGATACGCAGTATTTT. Encoded protein: CASSSQSGAETDTQYF.